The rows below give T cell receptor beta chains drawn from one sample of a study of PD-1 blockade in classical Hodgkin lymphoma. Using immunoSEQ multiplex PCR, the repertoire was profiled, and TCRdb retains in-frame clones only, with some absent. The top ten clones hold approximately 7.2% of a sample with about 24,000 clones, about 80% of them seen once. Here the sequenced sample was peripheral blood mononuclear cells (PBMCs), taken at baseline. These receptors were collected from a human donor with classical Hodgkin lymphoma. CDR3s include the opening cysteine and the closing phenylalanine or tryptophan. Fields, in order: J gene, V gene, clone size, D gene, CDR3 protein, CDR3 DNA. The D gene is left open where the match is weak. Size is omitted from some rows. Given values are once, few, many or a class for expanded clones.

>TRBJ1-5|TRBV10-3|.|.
CATTGDLLQPQHF
TGTGCCACAACCGGGGACTTATTGCAGCCCCAGCATTTT
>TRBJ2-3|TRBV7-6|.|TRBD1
CASSLFSATGGTDTQYF
TGTGCCAGCAGCTTATTCTCCGCGACAGGGGGCACAGATACGCAGTATTTT
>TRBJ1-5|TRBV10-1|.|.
CASSESGGQPQHF
TGCGCCAGCAGTGAGTCGGGGGGGCAGCCCCAGCATTTT
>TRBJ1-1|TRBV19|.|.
CASSHRSPNTEAFF
TGTGCCAGTAGTCACCGGAGTCCGAACACTGAAGCTTTCTTT
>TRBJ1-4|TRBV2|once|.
CASSEDGYEKLFF
TGTGCCAGCAGTGAAGATGGATACGAAAAACTGTTTTTT
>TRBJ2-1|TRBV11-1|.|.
CASSLSAGAQQFF
TGTGCCAGCAGCCTAAGTGCGGGGGCGCAGCAGTTCTTC
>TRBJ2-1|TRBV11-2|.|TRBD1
CASSSKDRDGDRGQFF
TGTGCCAGCAGCAGCAAGGACAGGGACGGTGACAGAGGGCAGTTCTTC
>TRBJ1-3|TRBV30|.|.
CAWRGAGGNTIYF
TGTGCCTGGAGGGGGGCAGGGGGAAACACCATATATTTT
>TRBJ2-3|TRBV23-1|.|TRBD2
CASSQSWTSATDTQYF
TGCGCCAGCAGTCAATCCTGGACTAGCGCAACAGATACGCAGTATTTT
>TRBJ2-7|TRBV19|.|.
CASRRGSGEREQYF
TGTGCCAGTAGGCGTGGCTCCGGCGAGCGCGAGCAGTACTTC
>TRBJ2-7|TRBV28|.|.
CASSFSGPFYEQYF
TGTGCCAGCAGTTTTTCGGGGCCGTTCTACGAGCAGTACTTC
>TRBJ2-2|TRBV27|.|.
CASSRFNVITPGPNTGELFF
TGTGCCAGCAGCCGATTTAACGTCATAACTCCGGGTCCGAACACCGGGGAGCTGTTTTTT
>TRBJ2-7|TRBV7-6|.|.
CASSPGPSYEQYF
TGTGCCAGCAGTCCCGGGCCTTCCTACGAGCAGTACTTC
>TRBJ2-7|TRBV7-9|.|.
CASSLSYEQYF
TGTGCCAGCAGCTTATCCTACGAGCAGTACTTC
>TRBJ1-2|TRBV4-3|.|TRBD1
CASSQDRQGRGGYTF
TGCGCCAGCAGCCAAGATCGACAGGGAAGAGGAGGCTACACCTTC
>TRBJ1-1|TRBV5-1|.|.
CASSPLQATNTEAFF
TGCGCCAGCAGCCCACTACAGGCGACCAACACTGAAGCTTTCTTT
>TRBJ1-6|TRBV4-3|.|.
CASSQVGAGGSPLHF
TGCGCCAGCAGCCAAGTTGGGGCAGGAGGCTCACCCCTCCACTTT
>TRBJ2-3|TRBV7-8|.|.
CASSLASVWGRYTDTQYF
TGTGCCAGCAGCTTAGCATCTGTGTGGGGCAGGTACACAGATACGCAGTATTTT
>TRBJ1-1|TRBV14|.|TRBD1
CASSQTRTGNTEAFF
TGTGCCAGCAGCCAAACCCGGACAGGGAACACTGAAGCTTTCTTT
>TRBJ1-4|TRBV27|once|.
CASSRNRVLVEKLFF
TGTGCCAGCAGTAGAAACAGGGTGCTTGTCGAAAAACTGTTTTTT
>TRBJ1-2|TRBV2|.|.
CASRTGSNYGYTF
TGTGCCAGCAGGACGGGATCCAACTATGGCTACACCTTC
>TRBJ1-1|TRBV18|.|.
CASSPRAGSNTEAFF
TGTGCCAGCTCACCACGGGCAGGGTCGAACACTGAAGCTTTCTTT
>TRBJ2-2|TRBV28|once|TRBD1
CASIRDRTLNTGELFF
TGTGCCAGCATCCGGGACAGGACCTTGAACACCGGGGAGCTGTTTTTT
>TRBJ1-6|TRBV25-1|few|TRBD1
CASSRTGGDNSPLHF
TGTGCCAGCAGCCGGACAGGGGGTGATAATTCACCCCTCCACTTT
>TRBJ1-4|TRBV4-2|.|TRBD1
CASSHPQGASNEKLFF
TGTGCCAGCAGCCACCCACAGGGGGCGTCTAATGAAAAACTGTTTTTT
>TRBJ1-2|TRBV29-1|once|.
CSVENVGNYGYTF
TGCAGCGTTGAAAACGTAGGGAACTATGGCTACACCTTC
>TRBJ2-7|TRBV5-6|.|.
CASSLDTTYEQYF
TGTGCCAGCAGCTTAGACACTACCTACGAGCAGTACTTC
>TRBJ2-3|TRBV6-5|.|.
CASFPGGIGDTQYF
TGTGCCAGCTTTCCGGGGGGCATCGGAGATACGCAGTATTTT
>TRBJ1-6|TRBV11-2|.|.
CASSLDPEFAPLHF
TGTGCCAGCAGCTTAGATCCCGAGTTCGCGCCCCTCCACTTT
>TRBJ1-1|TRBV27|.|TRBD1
CASSFAGGAEAFF
TGTGCCAGCAGTTTCGCAGGGGGCGCGGAAGCTTTCTTT
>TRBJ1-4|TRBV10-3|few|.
CAISGQLGEKLFF
TGTGCCATCAGTGGACAGCTAGGGGAAAAACTGTTTTTT
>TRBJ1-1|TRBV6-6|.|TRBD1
CASTEPRGRGTSEAFF
TGTGCCAGCACCGAACCCAGGGGGCGGGGTACTTCTGAAGCTTTCTTT
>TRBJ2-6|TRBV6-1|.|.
CASSAGRTGANVLTF
TGTGCCAGCAGTGCTGGTCGAACTGGGGCCAACGTCCTGACTTTC
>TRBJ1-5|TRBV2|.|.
CASGTEDSNQPQHF
TGTGCCAGCGGAACAGAAGATAGCAATCAGCCCCAGCATTTT
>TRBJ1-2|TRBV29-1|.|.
CSVEWTDYGYTF
TGCAGCGTTGAGTGGACAGACTATGGCTACACCTTC
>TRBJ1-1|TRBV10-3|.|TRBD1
CAISDGDRKNTEAFF
TGTGCCATCAGTGATGGGGACAGGAAAAACACTGAAGCTTTCTTT
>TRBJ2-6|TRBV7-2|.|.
CASSPDPAGANVLTF
TGTGCCAGCAGCCCCGACCCGGCGGGGGCCAACGTCCTGACTTTC
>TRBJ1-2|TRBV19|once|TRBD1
CASSIRGQGASVDGYTF
TGTGCCAGTAGTATCAGAGGGCAGGGGGCGTCTGTGGATGGCTACACCTTC
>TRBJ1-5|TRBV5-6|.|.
CASSLWRDGNSNQPQHF
TGTGCCAGCAGCTTGTGGCGGGACGGTAATAGCAATCAGCCCCAGCATTTT
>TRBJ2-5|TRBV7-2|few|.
CASSSPWVGETQYF
TGTGCCAGCAGCTCCCCATGGGTCGGGGAGACCCAGTACTTC
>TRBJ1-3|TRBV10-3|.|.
CAISDAGQGNTIYF
TGTGCCATCAGTGACGCGGGGCAAGGAAACACCATATATTTT
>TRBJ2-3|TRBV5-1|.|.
CASSLEGGWGTDTQYF
TGCGCCAGCAGCTTGGAAGGGGGATGGGGCACAGATACGCAGTATTTT
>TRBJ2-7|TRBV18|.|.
CASSPYISYEQYF
TGTGCCAGCTCACCATACATCTCCTACGAGCAGTACTTC
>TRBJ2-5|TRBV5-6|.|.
CASSLLTRQETQYF
TGTGCCAGCAGCTTATTGACTAGGCAAGAGACCCAGTACTTC
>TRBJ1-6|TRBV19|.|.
CASRQRVFGNSPLHF
TGTGCCAGTAGACAGAGGGTTTTCGGGAATTCACCCCTCCACTTT
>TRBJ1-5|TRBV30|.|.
CAWSIGHHSNQPQHF
TGTGCCTGGAGTATCGGACACCATAGCAATCAGCCCCAGCATTTT
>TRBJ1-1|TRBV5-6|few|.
CASSLTGVNEAFF
TGTGCCAGCAGCTTGACCGGGGTGAATGAAGCTTTCTTT
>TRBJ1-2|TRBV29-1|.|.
CSAGPPPPYGYTF
TGCAGCGCCGGACCACCTCCCCCCTATGGCTACACCTTC